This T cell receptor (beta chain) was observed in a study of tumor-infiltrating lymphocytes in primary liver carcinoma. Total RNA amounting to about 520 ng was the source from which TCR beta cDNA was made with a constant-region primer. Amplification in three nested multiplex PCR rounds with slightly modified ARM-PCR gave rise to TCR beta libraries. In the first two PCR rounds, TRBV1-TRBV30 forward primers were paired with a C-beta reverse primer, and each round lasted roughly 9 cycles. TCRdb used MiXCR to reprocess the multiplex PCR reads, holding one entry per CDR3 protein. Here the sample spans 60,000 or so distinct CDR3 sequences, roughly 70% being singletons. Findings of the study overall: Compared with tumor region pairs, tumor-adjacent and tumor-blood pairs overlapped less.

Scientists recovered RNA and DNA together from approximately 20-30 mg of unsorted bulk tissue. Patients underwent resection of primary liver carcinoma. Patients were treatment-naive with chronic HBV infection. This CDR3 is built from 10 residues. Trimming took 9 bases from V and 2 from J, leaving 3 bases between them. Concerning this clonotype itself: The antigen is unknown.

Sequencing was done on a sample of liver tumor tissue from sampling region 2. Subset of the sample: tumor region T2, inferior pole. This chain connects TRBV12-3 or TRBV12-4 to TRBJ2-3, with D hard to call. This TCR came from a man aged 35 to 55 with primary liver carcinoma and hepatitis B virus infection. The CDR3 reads CARTTDTQYF. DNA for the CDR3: TGTGCCAGGACCACAGATACGCAGTATTTT.